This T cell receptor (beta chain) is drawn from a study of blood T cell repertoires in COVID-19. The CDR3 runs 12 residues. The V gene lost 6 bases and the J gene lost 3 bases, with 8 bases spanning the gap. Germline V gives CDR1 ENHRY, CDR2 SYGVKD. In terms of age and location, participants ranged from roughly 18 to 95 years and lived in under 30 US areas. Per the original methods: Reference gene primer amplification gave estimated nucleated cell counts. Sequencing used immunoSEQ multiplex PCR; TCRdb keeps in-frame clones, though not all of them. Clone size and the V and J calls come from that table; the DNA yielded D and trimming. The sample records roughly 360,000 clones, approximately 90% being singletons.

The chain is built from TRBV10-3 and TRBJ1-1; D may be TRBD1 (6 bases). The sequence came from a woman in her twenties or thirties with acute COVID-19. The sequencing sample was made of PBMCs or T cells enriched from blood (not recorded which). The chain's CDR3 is CAIRGQDTEAFF. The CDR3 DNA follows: TGTGCCATCAGGGGACAAGACACTGAAGCTTTCTTT.